Given below is one T cell receptor beta chain in context. These data are taken from a study of blood T cell repertoires in COVID-19. Overall study: Whether acute or convalescent, the COVID-19 samples came from the United States, Italy and Spain. PBMCs, B-cell-depleted T cells, or T cells provided the cDNA or gDNA that made up the material.

Produced via immunoSEQ multiplex PCR; TCRdb's table is partial and in-frame only. Of just over 250,000 clones in the sample, about 85% were seen once. With 4 bases clipped from V and 7 bases from J, the junction kept 3 bases outside the gene matches. This CDR3 region has 14 residues. Germline CDR1 SGHVS, CDR2 FNYEAQ. The sequenced sample consisted of peripheral blood. The clonotype comes from a man in his 60s who had recovered from COVID-19. The chain recombines TRBV7-6 with TRBJ2-1; 11 nucleotides agree with TRBD1. Here the CDR3 reads CASSSDRGPNEQFF. CDR3 nucleotides: TGTGCCAGCAGCTCGGACAGGGGGCCGAATGAGCAGTTCTTC.